A selection of T cell receptor beta chains follows, all from one sample in a study of graft-versus-host responses after intestinal transplantation. Their target antigens are unknown. Profiled with immunoSEQ multiplex PCR; TCRdb holds only in-frame clones, not every one. The data contain some 87,000 clones, roughly 92% of them seen just once; the ten biggest clones take up about 0.3%. The material was unstimulated CD4+ T cells sorted from spleen or lymph node cells, obtained before intestinal transplant. Receptor source: a human donor who received an intestinal transplant. The CDR3 runs from the conserved cysteine through the conserved F or W. A D gene is named only where the DNA matches it firmly. Clone size is not always given. Where it is, it says once, few, many or a class for expanded clones.

abundance: NA; j_gene: TRBJ2-1; d_gene: NA; v_gene: TRBV19; CDR3aa: CASKGVAGPSRYNEQFF; CDR3nt: TGTGCCAGTAAGGGGGTAGCGGGCCCATCTAGGTACAATGAGCAGTTCTTC
abundance: NA; j_gene: TRBJ2-7; d_gene: NA; v_gene: TRBV5-1; CDR3aa: CASSLSVGETYEQYF; CDR3nt: TGCGCCAGCAGCCTGTCTGTAGGGGAAACCTACGAGCAGTACTTC
abundance: NA; j_gene: TRBJ1-5; d_gene: NA; v_gene: TRBV5-1; CDR3aa: CASSLDGTRNQPQHF; CDR3nt: TGCGCCAGCAGCTTGGACGGGACAAGAAATCAGCCCCAGCATTTT
abundance: NA; j_gene: TRBJ2-7; d_gene: TRBD2; v_gene: TRBV10-1; CDR3aa: CASSEGLAGNYEQYF; CDR3nt: TGCGCCAGCAGTGAGGGACTAGCGGGAAACTACGAGCAGTACTTC
abundance: NA; j_gene: TRBJ2-3; d_gene: NA; v_gene: TRBV7-9; CDR3aa: CASRDRNTDTQYF; CDR3nt: TGTGCCAGCCGGGACCGAAACACAGATACGCAGTATTTT
abundance: few; j_gene: TRBJ2-1; d_gene: TRBD2; v_gene: TRBV5-1; CDR3aa: CASSLLLAGGEQFF; CDR3nt: TGCGCCAGCAGCTTGCTACTAGCGGGAGGTGAGCAGTTCTTC
abundance: NA; j_gene: TRBJ2-2; d_gene: TRBD2; v_gene: TRBV12-5; CDR3aa: CASGSQREKGGELFF; CDR3nt: TGTGCTAGTGGTTCACAGCGGGAGAAGGGCGGGGAGCTGTTTTTT
abundance: NA; j_gene: TRBJ1-6; d_gene: TRBD1; v_gene: TRBV7-8; CDR3aa: CASSDRRTGGSSPLHF; CDR3nt: TGTGCCAGCAGCGATCGTAGGACAGGGGGTAGTTCACCCCTCCACTTT
abundance: NA; j_gene: TRBJ2-3; d_gene: TRBD1; v_gene: TRBV27; CDR3aa: CASSDYRGEATDTQYF; CDR3nt: TGTGCCAGCAGTGACTACAGGGGTGAGGCCACAGATACGCAGTATTTT
abundance: NA; j_gene: TRBJ2-1; d_gene: NA; v_gene: TRBV28; CDR3aa: CASSFRGTPYNEQFF; CDR3nt: TGTGCCAGCAGTTTTAGGGGTACCCCCTACAATGAGCAGTTCTTC
abundance: NA; j_gene: TRBJ2-7; d_gene: TRBD1; v_gene: TRBV7-9; CDR3aa: CASSVGQYSSYEQYF; CDR3nt: TGTGCCAGCAGCGTGGGACAGTATTCCTCCTACGAGCAGTACTTC
abundance: NA; j_gene: TRBJ2-2; d_gene: NA; v_gene: TRBV9; CDR3aa: CASSARLLTQELFF; CDR3nt: TGTGCCAGCAGCGCCAGATTACTTACGCAGGAGCTGTTTTTT
abundance: NA; j_gene: TRBJ2-5; d_gene: NA; v_gene: TRBV28; CDR3aa: CASSSRIETQYF; CDR3nt: TGTGCCAGCAGTTCCAGGATAGAGACCCAGTACTTC
abundance: NA; j_gene: TRBJ2-7; d_gene: TRBD1; v_gene: TRBV7-8; CDR3aa: CASSHRPGTGDEQYF; CDR3nt: TGTGCCAGCAGCCACCGTCCCGGGACAGGGGACGAGCAGTACTTC
abundance: NA; j_gene: TRBJ2-5; d_gene: NA; v_gene: TRBV27; CDR3aa: CASSLGRAQETQYF; CDR3nt: TGTGCCAGCAGTTTGGGCCGGGCCCAAGAGACCCAGTACTTC
abundance: NA; j_gene: TRBJ2-7; d_gene: NA; v_gene: TRBV5-4; CDR3aa: CASSPRGKGPTYEQYF; CDR3nt: TGTGCCAGCAGCCCGCGTGGAAAGGGCCCAACCTACGAGCAGTACTTC
abundance: once; j_gene: TRBJ2-1; d_gene: NA; v_gene: TRBV7-7; CDR3aa: CASSLRASEYNEQFF; CDR3nt: TGTGCCAGCAGCTTAAGAGCTAGCGAGTACAATGAGCAGTTCTTC
abundance: NA; j_gene: TRBJ2-5; d_gene: NA; v_gene: TRBV18; CDR3aa: CASSPPGPEETQYF; CDR3nt: TGTGCCAGCTCACCACCAGGCCCGGAAGAGACCCAGTACTTC
abundance: NA; j_gene: TRBJ2-1; d_gene: TRBD2; v_gene: TRBV5-4; CDR3aa: CASSFGSGSISYNEQFF; CDR3nt: TGTGCCAGCAGCTTTGGTAGCGGGTCTATATCCTACAATGAGCAGTTCTTC
abundance: NA; j_gene: TRBJ2-2; d_gene: NA; v_gene: TRBV9; CDR3aa: CASSVVVGTGELFF; CDR3nt: TGTGCCAGCAGCGTAGTGGTTGGCACCGGGGAGCTGTTTTTT
abundance: NA; j_gene: TRBJ1-2; d_gene: NA; v_gene: TRBV18; CDR3aa: CASSPDDNYGYTF; CDR3nt: TGTGCCAGCTCACCCGATGACAACTACGGCTACACCTTC
abundance: NA; j_gene: TRBJ1-5; d_gene: NA; v_gene: TRBV4-1; CDR3aa: CASSQAQGRGGNQPQHF; CDR3nt: TGCGCCAGCAGCCAAGCCCAAGGAAGGGGGGGCAATCAGCCCCAGCATTTT
abundance: NA; j_gene: TRBJ2-7; d_gene: NA; v_gene: TRBV29-1; CDR3aa: CSVIGYGHSYEQYF; CDR3nt: TGCAGCGTTATAGGGTACGGTCATAGTTACGAGCAGTACTTC
abundance: NA; j_gene: TRBJ2-3; d_gene: TRBD2; v_gene: TRBV11-3; CDR3aa: CASSSRTSGRAPDTQYF; CDR3nt: TGTGCCAGCAGCTCGCGGACTAGCGGGAGGGCCCCAGATACGCAGTATTTT
abundance: NA; j_gene: TRBJ2-7; d_gene: NA; v_gene: TRBV5-1; CDR3aa: CASSLEWAYEQYF; CDR3nt: TGCGCCAGCAGCTTGGAGTGGGCCTACGAGCAGTACTTC
abundance: NA; j_gene: TRBJ2-1; d_gene: TRBD2; v_gene: TRBV7-3; CDR3aa: CASSLTLSGRAGEQFF; CDR3nt: TGTGCCAGCAGCTTGACCCTTAGCGGGAGGGCCGGGGAGCAGTTCTTC
abundance: NA; j_gene: TRBJ2-1; d_gene: NA; v_gene: TRBV5-5; CDR3aa: CASSLGPRPSPLGEQFF; CDR3nt: TGTGCCAGCAGCTTAGGGCCCCGCCCCTCCCCCTTGGGTGAGCAGTTCTTC